What follows describes a single T cell receptor (beta chain). Trimming took 0 bases from V and 4 from J, leaving 10 bases between them. This CDR3 has 14 amino acids. Germline V lookup: CDR1 SGHRS, CDR2 YFSETQ. Only in-frame clones appear in the TCRdb table, and some are missing; sequencing was by immunoSEQ multiplex PCR. The sample records 90,000 or so clones, less than 95% being singletons. This record belongs to a study of T cell changes during pregnancy in multiple sclerosis. The receptor comes from a female donor with multiple sclerosis, enrolled in a pregnancy study. The sequenced sample was peripheral blood, obtained before pregnancy. The V gene is TRBV5-1, the J gene TRBJ2-5, with D tentatively TRBD1 (6 bases). This CDR3 is CASSLVGGGETQYF. The CDR3 DNA follows: TGCGCCAGCAGCTTGGTTGGGGGCGGAGAGACCCAGTACTTC. The whole variable domain, filled in from reference TRBV5-1 and TRBJ2-5, reads KAGVTQTPRYLIKTRGQQVTLSCSPISGHRSVSWYQQTPGQGLQFLFEYFSETQRNKGNFPGRFSGRQFSNSRSEMNVSTLELGDSALYLCASSLVGGGETQYFGPGTRLLVL.